These 22 T cell receptor beta chains originate from one sample sequenced in a study of identical twins (dated by TCRdb to 2016 to 2018). Libraries were prepared through 5' RACE. Sequenced on an Illumina HiSeq 2000. Using fastp at Q25 and MiXCR, TCRdb reprocessed the public reads and kept productive beta chains. Every entry covers one CDR3 protein and lists the most common genes and DNA from its rows. Counted in this sample were a few hundred thousand distinct CDR3 sequences; more than 6.5% of them appeared once. The top ten clones comprise less than 2.5% of the sample. The sample was also linked to a second study, of yellow fever vaccine responses in identical twins.

What was sequenced was memory (CD45RO+) T cells sorted from blood. The cell subset or site tag for this specimen amounts to: CD45RO+ enriched T cells. Receptors were obtained from a woman between 18 and 29 years old in good health.

This clonotype was counted only a few times. V is TRBV2 and J is TRBJ2-3; unclear D gene. The V end lost 7 bases, the J end lost 6 bases, and 20 bases lay between the germline ends. The CDR3 totals 15 residues. Germline-derived CDR1 and CDR2 are SNHLY and FYNNEI. CDR3 loop: CASNEPLLSGDTQYF. The DNA for the CDR3 is TGTGCCAGCAACGAACCCCTACTAAGTGGCGATACGCAGTATTTT.

This clonotype has just a few counts. V gene TRBV6-1 combines with J gene TRBJ2-7; no firm D call. CDR1 MNHNS and CDR2 SASEGT come from the germline V gene. CDR3 size: 15 residues. The V gene lost 6 bases and the J gene lost 0 bases, with 15 bases spanning the gap. The CDR3 DNA reads TGTGCCAGCAGCCCCGACTGGAAAAACTCCTACGAGCAGTACTTC. Its protein product is CASSPDWKNSYEQYF.

This clonotype was detected a few times. The chain is built from TRBV5-6 and TRBJ2-1; 10 positions match TRBD1. V trimming: 2 bases; J trimming: 4 bases; junction bases outside the gene matches: 6. The germline gives CDR1 SGHDT, CDR2 YYEEEE. The CDR3 is 16 amino acids. The chain's CDR3 is CASSFWWDRGYNEQFF. The CDR3 bases are TGTGCCAGCAGCTTTTGGTGGGACAGGGGTTACAATGAGCAGTTCTTC.

CDR3 in amino acids: CASSPSGSSDTQYF. In DNA form, the CDR3 reads TGTGCCAGCAGTCCTAGCGGGAGCTCAGATACGCAGTATTTT. The chain has TRBV7-3 and TRBJ2-3, with 10 bases matching TRBD2. The CDR3 covers 14 residues. Germline CDR1 SGHTA, CDR2 FQGTGA. J lost 4 bases, V lost 6 bases, and 4 bases had no gene match.

This clonotype was picked up a small number of times. The chain links TRBV12-3 or TRBV12-4 to TRBJ2-3, with TRBD2 identical over 15 bases. The CDR3 totals 17 residues. V trimming: 8 bases; J trimming: 4 bases; junction bases outside the gene matches: 10. The DNA for the CDR3 is TGTGCCAGCGGGCCGGGACTAGCGGGAGGTCGGGCAGATACGCAGTATTTT. This codes for CASGPGLAGGRADTQYF.

This clonotype was counted a few times. The gene calls are TRBV7-2 and TRBJ2-4; maybe TRBD2 (5 bases). Germline V CDR1 and CDR2: SGHTA, FQGNSA. This CDR3 is built from 14 residues. Deletions cut 1 base from V and 8 bases from J, with 12 bases between. Here the CDR3 reads CASSLGGFYDIQYF. For the CDR3, the DNA is TGTGCCAGCAGCTTAGGAGGGTTCTACGACATTCAGTACTTC.

This clonotype showed up many times. The chain is built from TRBV28 and TRBJ1-6; 8 bases agree with TRBD1. CDR1 and CDR2 from the germline V gene are MDHEN and SYDVKM. The CDR3 spans 17 residues. After removal of 6 bases from V and 5 bases from J, the junction contained 12 bases not matched to a gene. CDR3 nucleotide sequence: TGTGCCAGCAGGACTATGAACTCAGGGGGCCATAATTCACCCCTCCACTTT. Its translation is CASRTMNSGGHNSPLHF.

This clonotype occurred many times. The chain uses TRBV12-3 or TRBV12-4 and TRBJ2-1; D unresolved. The CDR3 is made up of 14 amino acids. V lost 7 bases and J lost 2, with 12 bases in between. DNA for the CDR3: TGTGCCAGCAAGGAACAAAGGGCCTACAATGAGCAGTTCTTC. This codes for CASKEQRAYNEQFF.

As for this clonotype: An end of the junction does not agree with germline; a read error may underlie this. The rearrangement joins TRBV27 to TRBJ1-5; 7 bases fit TRBD1. The CDR3 consists of 16 residues. Germline CDR1 and CDR2: MNHEY and SMNVEV (reference sequence). CDR3 sequence: CTSSQNDRAYNQPQHF. For the CDR3, the DNA is TGCACCAGCAGTCAAAACGACAGGGCCTACAATCAGCCCCAGCATTTT.

The sample holds one count of this clonotype. A much more abundant neighbour one base away suggests this may be a read error. CDR3 DNA sequence: TGTACCAGCAAACCCCCGAGCTCCTACGAGCAGTACTTC. This translates into CTSKPPSSYEQYF. The chain is built from TRBV25-1 and TRBJ2-7; D is unclear. Per the germline V gene, CDR1 is MGHDK and CDR2 is SYGVNS. This CDR3 region has 13 residues.

Many counts were recorded for this clonotype. The genes are TRBV10-3 and TRBJ1-5; 8 nucleotides match TRBD1. Per the germline V gene, CDR1 is ENHRY and CDR2 is SYGVKD. The trim removed 10 bases at V and 3 bases at J, leaving 11 bases unmatched. CDR3 length: 15 amino acids. CDR3 amino acids: CATASGTGNNQPQHF. The CDR3 nucleotides are TGTGCCACCGCCTCCGGGACAGGAAACAATCAGCCCCAGCATTTT.

This clonotype occurred many times. The chain has TRBV5-5 and TRBJ2-1, with 8 bases matching TRBD2. The germline CDR1 and CDR2 sequences are SGHKS and YYEKEE (reference sequence). The CDR3 is made up of 14 amino acids. V lost 2 bases to trimming and J lost 6 bases; unmatched junction nucleotides: 4. The CDR3 sequence: CASSFSGGANEQFF. The DNA of the CDR3 is TGTGCCAGCAGCTTTTCCGGGGGGGCCAATGAGCAGTTCTTC.

The rearrangement joins TRBV9 to TRBJ2-1; possible D gene TRBD1, 6 bases. V shed 1 base and J shed 8 bases, with 16 bases lying between them. CDR3 length: 15 amino acids. In germline, CDR1 is SGDLS, CDR2 YYNGEE. CDR3 in amino acids: CASSVYEGVADEQFF. DNA for the CDR3: TGTGCCAGCAGCGTATATGAGGGGGTCGCGGATGAGCAGTTCTTC.

This clonotype has more than one count but fewer than ten. V and J are TRBV28 and TRBJ2-2; D remains unclear. In germline, CDR1 is MDHEN, CDR2 SYDVKM. The ends were cut back, 6 bases at V and 7 bases at J, with 6 bases in the middle. This CDR3 is 11 amino acids long. The CDR3 sequence is CASRQNGELFF. The CDR3 DNA reads TGTGCCAGCAGACAGAACGGGGAGCTGTTTTTT.

This clonotype has ten or more counts. The rearrangement joins TRBV29-1 to TRBJ1-1; 7 bases line up with TRBD1. The ends lost 1 base at V and 1 base at J; junction bases unmatched: 3. Per germline, CDR1 SQVTM and CDR2 ANQGSEA. The CDR3 consists of 14 residues. CDR3 bases: TGCAGCGTTGAAGGGAGGGGGCAGAACACTGAAGCTTTCTTT. Its translation: CSVEGRGQNTEAFF.

This clonotype has a handful of counts. The V call is TRBV6-5, the J call TRBJ2-1; D may match TRBD1 or TRBD2 (6 bases each). V was trimmed by 5 bases and J by 7 bases, leaving 18 bases between them. Germline V gives CDR1 MNHEY, CDR2 SVGAGI. The CDR3 totals 15 residues. CDR3: CASSHTSGGPNEQFF. The CDR3 nucleotides are TGTGCCAGCAGTCACACTAGTGGGGGGCCGAATGAGCAGTTCTTC.

Ten or more counts support this clonotype. V is TRBV7-2 and J is TRBJ2-3; unclear D gene. V lost 4 bases, J lost 3 bases, and 14 bases lay in between. Per germline, CDR1 SGHTA and CDR2 FQGNSA. The CDR3 length is 15 residues. The CDR3 nucleotides read TGTGCCAGCAGCTCCCTTGTCTCTTCTACAGATACGCAGTATTTT. This sequence encodes CASSSLVSSTDTQYF.

This chain joins TRBV10-2 and TRBJ1-1; weak D call: TRBD1 (6 bases). The CDR3 totals 17 residues. CDR1 and CDR2 (germline): WSHSY, SAAADI. The V end was cut by 5 bases, the J end by 2 bases, with 21 bases between. Here the CDR3 reads CASSLLASAGVNTEAFF. The CDR3 DNA is TGCGCCAGCAGTCTTCTTGCGTCGGCAGGGGTTAACACTGAAGCTTTCTTT.

The CDR3 here is CARSHGRAETQYF. The CDR3, as DNA: TGTGCCAGGAGCCACGGGCGGGCAGAGACCCAGTACTTC. The chain has TRBV7-9 and TRBJ2-5; a possible D gene is TRBD2 (5 bases). This CDR3 has 13 amino acids. The V gene's germline CDR1 is SEHNR and CDR2 FQNEAQ (reference sequence). With 9 bases removed from V and 4 bases from J, the gap between germline ends came to 15 bases.

V usage is TRBV5-1 and J usage is TRBJ2-3, with unresolved D. Germline CDR1 SGHRS, CDR2 YFSETQ. This CDR3 spans 16 amino acids. Trimming cost V 0 bases and J 2 bases, with 13 bases left between them. The CDR3 is CASSLAPAVSTDTQYF. CDR3 nucleotides: TGCGCCAGCAGCTTGGCCCCGGCAGTCTCCACAGATACGCAGTATTTT.

This clonotype was picked up a small number of times. V usage is TRBV14 and J usage is TRBJ2-2; D is undetermined. The germline V and J ends were trimmed by 4 bases and 0 bases, with 9 bases remaining between them. The germline V gene has CDR1 SGHDN and CDR2 FVKESK. The CDR3 loop spans 15 amino acids. The CDR3 loop is CASSLGISNTGELFF. CDR3 in DNA: TGTGCCAGCAGCCTGGGTATTTCGAACACCGGGGAGCTGTTTTTT. The entire variable domain, with the rest obtained from reference TRBV14 and TRBJ2-2, is as follows: EAGVTQFPSHSVIEKGQTVTLRCDPISGHDNLYWYRRVMGKEIKFLLHFVKESKQDESGMPNNRFLAERTGGTYSTLKVQPAELEDSGVYFCASSLGISNTGELFFGEGSRLTVL.

This clonotype appeared a few times. In nucleotides, the CDR3 is TGTGCCAGCAGCTTAGCACAGGGCGGATACGAGCAGTACTTC. This translates into CASSLAQGGYEQYF. V gene TRBV11-2 combines with J gene TRBJ2-7, with a possible D match to TRBD1 (6 bases). CDR3 length: 14 amino acids. Germline V lookup: CDR1 SGHAT, CDR2 FQNNGV. Trimming took off 1 base at V and 4 bases at J, with 11 bases between the two ends.